A selection of T cell receptor beta chains follows, all from one sample in a study of T cells in Graves' hyperthyroidism and ophthalmopathy. One entry per CDR3 protein, called by TCRdb with MiXCR from the multiplex PCR reads. This sample has approximately 610,000 distinct CDR3 sequences, with roughly 14% found just once. The sequenced sample was blood. Receptors originate from a woman between 40 and 50 years old with Graves' ophthalmopathy. CDR3s include the opening cysteine and the closing phenylalanine or tryptophan. A D gene is named only where the DNA matches it firmly. The size field is filled for only some rows; it gives once, few, many or a size class.

TRBV4-1	-	TRBJ2-5	many	TGCGCCAGCAGCCAAGAATGGGGGAACGGAGAGACCCAGTACTTC	CASSQEWGNGETQYF
TRBV28	-	TRBJ1-5	few	TGTGCCAGCAGGCAGACCTCTAGCAATCAGCCCCAGCATTTT	CASRQTSSNQPQHF
TRBV28	-	TRBJ1-3	few	TGTGCCAGCAGTCCACCAGTGGGAGGAAGCTCTGGAAACACCATATATTTT	CASSPPVGGSSGNTIYF
TRBV5-1	-	TRBJ2-7	many	TGCGCCAGCAGCTTGCGTGGGACGGCCGCCTACGAGCAGTACTTC	CASSLRGTAAYEQYF
TRBV9	TRBD1	TRBJ2-7	few	TGTGCCAGCAGCGAGGGACAGGGGGTTTCCTACGAGCAGTACTTC	CASSEGQGVSYEQYF
TRBV11-2	TRBD1	TRBJ2-3	-	TGTGCCAGCAGCTTAGGGGACAGGGGTACAGATACGCAGTATTTT	CASSLGDRGTDTQYF
TRBV7-3	-	TRBJ2-2	many	TGTGCCAGCAGCTCCGGAATGGGAGGGGAGCTGTTTTTT	CASSSGMGGELFF
TRBV29-1	TRBD1	TRBJ1-1	many	TGCAGCGTTGCTCGGGACAGGGCGTGCACTGAAGCTTTCTTT	CSVARDRACTEAFF
TRBV11-3	TRBD2	TRBJ2-7	-	TGTGCCAGCGGCCGTTCGGGGGGTTCCTACGAGCAGTACTTC	CASGRSGGSYEQYF
TRBV29-1	-	TRBJ1-2	many	TGCAGCGTTAAGACAACCCGAACCTATGGCTACACCTTC	CSVKTTRTYGYTF
TRBV6-1	TRBD2	TRBJ2-3	many	TGTGCCAGCAGTCGGACTAGCGCAGATACGCAGTATTTT	CASSRTSADTQYF
TRBV28	-	TRBJ1-5	few	TGTGCCAGCAGTTTCGCAACCCCCTATAATCAGCCCCAGCATTTT	CASSFATPYNQPQHF
TRBV7-2	-	TRBJ2-5	-	TGTGCCAGCAGCATATCGAGTAGCATGGAGACCCAGTACTTC	CASSISSSMETQYF
TRBV2	-	TRBJ1-1	-	TGTGCCAGCACTTTCGGGGGGGGGATGAACACTGAAGCTTTCTTT	CASTFGGGMNTEAFF
TRBV6-5	TRBD1	TRBJ1-1	many	TGTGCCAGCAGTTTACAAATTCAGGGGGCCAACGCTTTCTTT	CASSLQIQGANAFF
TRBV10-3	-	TRBJ1-2	-	TGTGCCATCAGTGATGAGGGGGCTAACTATGGCTACACCTTC	CAISDEGANYGYTF
TRBV5-1	-	TRBJ2-7	many	TGCGCCAGCAGCTTGTTAGGGTTCTCATCCTACGAGCAGTACTTC	CASSLLGFSSYEQYF
TRBV6-2/TRBV6-3	TRBD2	TRBJ2-7	many	TGTGCCAGTGGACGTAGCGGGTCCTCCTACGAGCAGTACTTC	CASGRSGSSYEQYF
TRBV5-1	TRBD1	TRBJ2-7	many	TGCGCCAGCAGCTCGGGACAGGGGATCTACGAGCAGTACTTC	CASSSGQGIYEQYF
TRBV2	-	TRBJ2-6	many	TGTGCCAGCAACCCCTCCTCTGGGGCCAACGTCCTGACTTTC	CASNPSSGANVLTF